The present TCR beta chain was sequenced within a study of T cells in Graves' hyperthyroidism and ophthalmopathy. This clonotype was observed many times. Not enrolled were patients with uncontrolled infection, other autoimmune disease, pregnancy or lactation. Per germline, CDR1 SEHNR and CDR2 FQNEAQ (reference sequence). This CDR3 contains 16 residues. V was pared by 5 bases and J by 1 base, with 10 bases of the junction left unmatched. The TCR beta CDR3 regions underwent amplification using RNA transcripts as the source. The TCR CDR3 was amplified in a first-round RT-PCR using the HTBI primer set. MiXCR, applied by TCRdb to the multiplex PCR reads, yields one record per CDR3 protein. Altogether 300,000 to 500,000 distinct CDR3 sequences are present, roughly an eighth being singletons, with the ten largest covering under 30%.

The chain combines TRBV7-9 with TRBJ2-7, with 8 positions matching TRBD1. The sequence was collected from a man aged 50 to 59 with Graves' ophthalmopathy. Sequences were obtained from blood. The CDR3 DNA reads as TGTGCCAGCAGCCATACGGACAGGGCACGATCCTACGAGCAGTACTTC. Its protein product is CASSHTDRARSYEQYF.